Below, 28 T cell receptor beta chains from the same sample are listed, as sequenced in a study of blood T cell repertoires in COVID-19. Clones were sequenced by immunoSEQ multiplex PCR, and TCRdb holds only the in-frame ones, with some missing. The sample includes some 250,000 clones, roughly 80% seen only once; the top ten take around 4%. What was sequenced was peripheral blood. These receptors all stem from a man in his 60s with acute or convalescent COVID-19.

The V call is TRBV24-1, the J call TRBJ2-4; TRBD2 matches at 11 bases. The J segment lost 1 base and the V segment lost 9 bases, leaving 16 bases of the junction unmatched. Germline CDR1 and CDR2: KGHDR and SFDVKD. The CDR3 runs to 19 residues. CDR3 in DNA: TGTGCCACCCTACTAGCGGGAGAGGGTGCTGAAGTTGCCAAAAACATTCAGTACTTC. It specifies CATLLAGEGAEVAKNIQYF.

This chain joins TRBV6-1 and TRBJ2-7; no clear D. The length of the CDR3 is 15 residues. The V end was cut by 0 bases, the J end by 2 bases, with 11 bases between. Germline-derived CDR1 and CDR2 are MNHNS and SASEGT. DNA of the CDR3: TGTGCCAGCAGTGAAGCCCCGACAACCCCCTACGAGCAGTACTTC. This sequence encodes CASSEAPTTPYEQYF.

This chain joins TRBV29-1 and TRBJ1-1; D uncertain. The CDR3 is made up of 12 amino acids. V was clipped by 3 bases and J by 4 bases, with 9 bases between them. Germline-derived CDR1 and CDR2 are SQVTM and ANQGSEA. CDR3 residues: CSVDAPGTEAFF. The CDR3 nucleotides read TGCAGCGTTGATGCCCCAGGCACTGAAGCTTTCTTT.

This clone has just a few counts. V gene TRBV29-1 combines with J gene TRBJ2-5; D is perhaps TRBD2 (7 bases). This CDR3 comprises 16 residues. V shed 1 base and J shed 2 bases, with 17 bases lying between them. Per germline, CDR1 SQVTM and CDR2 ANQGSEA. Written as DNA, the CDR3 is TGCAGCGTTGAAGTTGGGGGGGGGCCCCTACAAGAGACCCAGTACTTC. Its protein product is CSVEVGGGPLQETQYF.

The CDR3 reads CASSRGTQGPGSSPLHF. The CDR3 bases are TGCGCCAGCAGCCGAGGAACACAGGGGCCAGGTAGCTCACCCCTCCACTTT. The gene calls are TRBV4-3 and TRBJ1-6, with 7 bases identical to TRBD1. The CDR3 is 17 amino acids. CDR1 and CDR2 from the germline V gene are LGHNA and YSLEER. J lost 10 bases, V lost 4 bases, and 16 bases had no gene match.

This clone was observed once. This sequence joins TRBV5-6 and TRBJ1-2, with TRBD1 matching over 9 bases. Trimming removed 3 bases from V and 3 bases from J; junction bases left unmatched: 6. This CDR3 region has 15 residues. The V gene's germline CDR1 is SGHDT and CDR2 YYEEEE. DNA for the CDR3: TGTGCCAGCAGCTCGGGACAGGGATATTACTATGGCTACACCTTC. This sequence encodes CASSSGQGYYYGYTF.

This clone was detected only once. The chain combines TRBV5-1 with TRBJ2-1; 7 nucleotides line up with TRBD2. The CDR3 loop spans 16 amino acids. The V segment lost 5 bases and the J segment 2 bases; nucleotides outside the gene matches: 10. Germline CDR1 SGHRS, CDR2 YFSETQ. The CDR3 spells CASRVGLRGAYNEQFF. The CDR3 DNA sequence: TGCGCCAGCAGAGTGGGGCTCCGGGGGGCCTACAATGAGCAGTTCTTC.

The CDR3 DNA sequence: TGTGCCAGTAGTATAGGACAGGGAGATCCCTCCGGGGCCAACGTCCTGACTTTC. The encoded protein is CASSIGQGDPSGANVLTF. This sequence joins TRBV19 and TRBJ2-6; 7 positions match TRBD1. J lost 4 bases, V lost 1 base, and 10 bases had no gene match. In germline, CDR1 is LNHDA, CDR2 SQIVND (reference sequence). CDR3 length: 18 amino acids.

This rearrangement joins TRBV19 to TRBJ1-1, with D maybe TRBD1 (5 bases). CDR1 is LNHDA and CDR2 is SQIVND in the germline V gene (reference sequence). The CDR3 totals 14 residues. V was cut by 7 bases and J by 1 base, with 13 bases left in between. The CDR3 spells CASTDSGGNTEAFF. The CDR3 DNA reads TGTGCCAGTACCGACTCGGGGGGGAACACTGAAGCTTTCTTT.

V usage is TRBV2 and J usage is TRBJ2-1, with D uncertain. V was cut by 7 bases and J by 0 bases, with 10 bases left in between. The germline V gene encodes CDR1 SNHLY and CDR2 FYNNEI. The length of the CDR3 is 14 residues. CDR3 in amino acids: CASNSQVSYNEQFF. CDR3 nucleotide sequence: TGTGCCAGCAATTCCCAGGTCTCCTACAATGAGCAGTTCTTC.

This chain links TRBV7-2 with TRBJ1-1; 7 nucleotides agree with TRBD1. The V gene's germline CDR1 is SGHTA and CDR2 FQGNSA. The CDR3 spans 15 residues. V lost 4 bases and J lost 1; bases outside the gene matches: 6. Here the CDR3 reads CASSSSTGSNTEAFF. CDR3 in DNA: TGTGCCAGCAGCTCCTCGACAGGGTCGAACACTGAAGCTTTCTTT.

The chain couples TRBV7-8 to TRBJ1-4, with 7 bases that match TRBD1. Unmatched junction bases numbered 6, after V lost 0 bases and J lost 8 bases. CDR1 is SGHVS and CDR2 is FQNEAQ in the germline V gene. The CDR3 runs to 15 residues. The CDR3 sequence: CASSLALGQDEKLFF. The CDR3 bases are TGTGCCAGCAGCTTAGCGCTCGGACAGGACGAAAAACTGTTTTTT.

The rearrangement links TRBV7-9 to TRBJ2-2, with a possible D match to TRBD1 (6 bases). Looked up from germline, CDR1 is SEHNR and CDR2 is FQNEAQ (reference sequence). The CDR3 sequence is 15 residues long. The V end was cut by 3 bases, the J end by 2 bases, with 10 bases between. The CDR3 bases are TGTGCCAGCAGCTTCAGGGGCCCCAACACCGGGGAGCTGTTTTTT. This encodes CASSFRGPNTGELFF.

The rearrangement joins TRBV9 to TRBJ2-7, with 13 bases fitting TRBD2. V lost 0 bases, J lost 4 bases, and 1 base stayed unmatched. The CDR3 contains 15 residues. Germline V gives CDR1 SGDLS, CDR2 YYNGEE. CDR3: CASSVGGLAGYEQYF. The CDR3 DNA reads TGTGCCAGCAGCGTAGGGGGACTAGCGGGGTACGAGCAGTACTTC.

This chain uses TRBV6-2 or TRBV6-3 with TRBJ1-4, with TRBD1 matching over 9 bases. Germline V gene data show CDR1 as MNHEY and CDR2 as SVGEGT. CDR3 length: 17 residues. The ends lost 4 bases at V and 5 bases at J; junction bases unmatched: 11. CDR3 residues: CASSWPGQGPDNEKLFF. As DNA, the CDR3 is TGTGCCAGCAGTTGGCCGGGACAGGGTCCCGACAATGAAAAACTGTTTTTT.

This clone was observed once. This chain uses TRBV15 with TRBJ1-5, with a tentative D call TRBD1 (6 bases). Deletions cut 6 bases from V and 4 bases from J, with 10 bases between. The CDR3 loop spans 13 amino acids. From germline, CDR1 is LNHNV and CDR2 YYDKDF (reference sequence). The CDR3 sequence is CATSYRGNQPQHF. The CDR3 coding sequence is TGTGCCACCAGTTATAGGGGGAATCAGCCCCAGCATTTT.

V and J are TRBV5-8 and TRBJ2-5; TRBD1 matches at 7 bases. The CDR3 sequence is 17 residues long. Germline V gene sequence: CDR1 SGHTS, CDR2 YDEGEE. J was trimmed by 1 base and V by 4 bases; bases with no gene match: 13. The CDR3 DNA reads TGTGCCAGCAGCCGAGGTTGGGACAGTCTTTCCCAAGAGACCCAGTACTTC. Protein product: CASSRGWDSLSQETQYF.

The chain carries TRBV27 and TRBJ1-2; D may be TRBD1 (5 bases). Per germline, CDR1 MNHEY and CDR2 SMNVEV (reference sequence). This CDR3 is built from 14 residues. Trimming left V 5 bases short and J 8 bases short, with 18 bases between. The CDR3 here is CASSLEGRGDGYTF. CDR3 sequence (DNA): TGTGCCAGCAGTCTCGAGGGCCGCGGGGACGGCTACACCTTC.

This rearrangement joins TRBV5-6 to TRBJ1-2; D call uncertain. CDR3 length equals 13 residues. Looked up from germline, CDR1 is SGHDT and CDR2 is YYEEEE. Trimming shortened V by 6 bases and J by 1 base, and 10 bases separated the two germline ends. The CDR3 bases are TGTGCCAGCACCACAGCGGGTAACTATGGCTACACCTTC. Translated, it gives CASTTAGNYGYTF.

The chain recombines TRBV3-1 (or the pseudogene TRBV3-2) with TRBJ1-5, with D possibly TRBD1 on 5 matching bases. The V end lost 0 bases, the J end lost 10 bases, and 16 bases lay between the germline ends. This CDR3 is built from 15 residues. Looked up from germline, CDR1 is LGHDT and CDR2 is YNNKEL (reference sequence). CDR3 sequence (DNA): TGTGCCAGCAGCCAAGATTTGGCAGGGTCATTACCCCAGCATTTT. Translating gives CASSQDLAGSLPQHF.

The chain has TRBV11-2 and TRBJ2-2; 11 nucleotides agree with TRBD2. Germline CDR1 reads SGHAT; CDR2 reads FQNNGV. The ends lost 1 base at V and 7 bases at J; junction bases unmatched: 5. The CDR3 length is 16 residues. CDR3 coding DNA: TGTGCCAGCAGCTTAGGTAGCGGGGGGGCCGGCGGGGAGCTGTTTTTT. Translation gives CASSLGSGGAGGELFF.

The chain combines TRBV11-2 with TRBJ2-1; 8 nucleotides align to TRBD2. The CDR3 loop spans 16 amino acids. Germline CDR1 is SGHAT and CDR2 is FQNNGV. V lost 2 bases and J lost 7; bases outside the gene matches: 10. CDR3 region: CASSLKVAGLANEQFF. As DNA, the CDR3 is TGTGCCAGCAGCTTAAAGGTAGCGGGGCTTGCTAATGAGCAGTTCTTC.

The CDR3 nucleotides read TGCGCCAGCAGCCAAGCCGCGACAGGGCCCTACGAGCAGTACTTC. It yields the protein CASSQAATGPYEQYF. This sequence joins TRBV4-1 and TRBJ2-7, with 7 bases matching TRBD1. CDR1 is MGHRA, CDR2 YSYEKL, per germline. CDR3 length: 15 residues. Losses at the gene ends were 1 base for V and 2 bases for J; bases not matched to a gene: 5.

As concerns this clone: At one end, the junction sequence differs from germline, possibly due to a read error. The gene calls are TRBV7-7 and TRBJ2-2; 8 nucleotides line up with TRBD2. Germline V lookup: CDR1 SSHAT, CDR2 FNYEAQ (reference sequence). This CDR3 comprises 16 residues. Here the CDR3 DNA reads TGTGCTAGCAGCTTAGAGCGACTAGCGTACACCGGGGAGCTGTTTTTT. Its protein is CASSLERLAYTGELFF. Together with reference TRBV7-7 and TRBJ2-2, the CDR3 gives the full variable domain: GAGVSQSPRYKVTKRGQDVTLRCDPISSHATLYWYQQALGQGPEFLTYFNYEAQPDKSGLPSDRFSAERPEGSISTLTIQRTEQRDSAMYRCASSLERLAYTGELFFGEGSRLTVL.

CDR3 DNA sequence: TGTGCCAGCAGCCCGGGACTAGCGGGAGGGTTTTCCTACGAGCAGTACTTC. Translated: CASSPGLAGGFSYEQYF. This chain connects TRBV11-2 to TRBJ2-7, with TRBD2 matching 16 bases. Trimming took 5 bases from V and 1 from J; bases not matched to a gene: 5. The germline V gene has CDR1 SGHAT and CDR2 FQNNGV. CDR3 length: 17 amino acids. Combining the CDR3 with reference TRBV11-2 and TRBJ2-7 gives the whole variable domain EAGVAQSPRYKIIEKRQSVAFWCNPISGHATLYWYQQILGQGPKLLIQFQNNGVVDDSQLPKDRFSAERLKGVDSTLKIQPAKLEDSAVYLCASSPGLAGGFSYEQYFGPGTRLTVT.

The chain uses TRBV5-1 and TRBJ1-2; 8 positions match TRBD1. Germline V CDR1 and CDR2: SGHRS, YFSETQ. Trimming took 4 bases from V and 3 from J; bases not matched to a gene: 11. The CDR3 totals 16 residues. The CDR3 DNA is TGCGCCAGCAGCCCCCTAACGACAGGGGCGGACTATGGCTACACCTTC. As protein: CASSPLTTGADYGYTF.

The chain combines TRBV5-1 with TRBJ2-2; TRBD2 is a possible D gene (5 bases). Trimming removed 0 bases from V and 4 bases from J, with 10 bases in between. The CDR3 consists of 15 residues. Per the germline V gene, CDR1 is SGHRS and CDR2 is YFSETQ. CDR3 loop: CASSLGSVGTGELFF. DNA for the CDR3: TGCGCCAGCAGCTTGGGTAGCGTGGGCACCGGGGAGCTGTTTTTT.

The V and J genes are TRBV28 and TRBJ1-1; 8 nucleotides agree with TRBD1. V shed 5 bases and J 10 bases; nucleotides not matched to a gene: 15. CDR3 length: 15 amino acids. CDR1 is MDHEN, CDR2 SYDVKM, per germline. The CDR3 protein is CASSPGTGPERRAFF. CDR3 nucleotide sequence: TGTGCCAGCAGTCCCGGGACAGGCCCGGAAAGACGAGCTTTCTTT. Drawing the rest from reference TRBV28 and TRBJ1-1, the complete variable domain is DVKVTQSSRYLVKRTGEKVFLECVQDMDHENMFWYRQDPGLGLRLIYFSYDVKMKEKGDIPEGYSVSREKKERFSLILESASTNQTSMYLCASSPGTGPERRAFFGQGTRLTVV.